Following are 20 T cell receptor beta chains from one sample sequenced in a study of blood T cell repertoires in COVID-19. The assay was immunoSEQ multiplex PCR, and TCRdb's table has in-frame clones only and misses some. The sample includes 170,000 or so clones, about 82% of them seen just once. Sequences were obtained from peripheral blood. The receptor source for this set is a man aged 65 to 85 with active or convalescent COVID-19.

CDR3 in DNA: TGTGCCAGCAGCTCGGACCGCGGGGATACGCAGTATTTT. This gives the protein CASSSDRGDTQYF. This chain connects TRBV2 to TRBJ2-3; D perhaps matches TRBD2 (5 bases). This CDR3 is 13 amino acids long. With 6 bases removed from V and 6 bases from J, the gap between germline ends came to 13 bases. The germline V gene has CDR1 SNHLY and CDR2 FYNNEI.

The J gene is TRBJ1-2, the V gene TRBV9; D is possibly TRBD1 (6 bases). The CDR3 contains 13 residues. Germline values: CDR1 SGDLS, CDR2 YYNGEE. Trimming removed 3 bases from V and 3 bases from J, with 9 bases in between. The chain's CDR3 is CASSAGDDYGYTF. Here the CDR3 DNA reads TGTGCCAGCAGCGCAGGGGATGACTATGGCTACACCTTC. The variable domain in full, completed from reference TRBV9 and TRBJ1-2, reads DSGVTQTPKHLITATGQRVTLRCSPRSGDLSVYWYQQSLDQGLQFLIQYYNGEERAKGNILERFSAQQFPDLHSELNLSSLELGDSALYFCASSAGDDYGYTFGSGTRLTVV.

This clone was seen only a few times. V usage is TRBV5-1 and J usage is TRBJ2-7, with a tentative D call TRBD1 (6 bases). Germline V gene data show CDR1 as SGHRS and CDR2 as YFSETQ. This CDR3 contains 16 residues. V dropped 5 bases and J dropped 2 bases, with 20 bases sitting between them. The CDR3 region has the DNA TGCGCCAGCAGAGACAAAGCAGGGGAAGGGGCCTACGAGCAGTACTTC. As protein: CASRDKAGEGAYEQYF.

This sequence joins TRBV18 and TRBJ2-7; 8 nucleotides align to TRBD1. The junction had 6 bases not matched to a gene; V was cut back by 3 bases and J by 5 bases. Germline-derived CDR1 and CDR2 are KGHSH and LQKENI. The length of the CDR3 is 14 residues. Written as DNA, the CDR3 is TGTGCCAGCTCACCCCCGGACAGGGTCAACGAGCAGTACTTC. Encoded protein: CASSPPDRVNEQYF.

This chain uses TRBV4-1 with TRBJ2-7; maybe TRBD2 (6 bases). The germline V and J ends were trimmed by 1 base and 5 bases, with 12 bases remaining between them. Germline V gene lookup returns CDR1 MGHRA and CDR2 YSYEKL. The CDR3 has 14 residues. In DNA, the CDR3 is TGCGCCAGCAGCCAAGCGCCGGGGGTCCACGAGCAGTACTTC. This codes for CASSQAPGVHEQYF.

This chain connects TRBV7-8 to TRBJ2-7; TRBD2 matches at 7 bases. V was pared by 2 bases and J by 6 bases, with 7 bases of the junction left unmatched. Germline V CDR1 and CDR2: SGHVS, FQNEAQ. CDR3 length equals 14 residues. The CDR3 sequence: CASSLRELAIEQYF. CDR3 sequence (DNA): TGTGCCAGCAGCTTAAGAGAACTAGCGATCGAGCAGTACTTC.

The chain employs TRBV7-2 and TRBJ1-5; D unresolved. Per the germline V gene, CDR1 is SGHTA and CDR2 is FQGNSA. V was trimmed by 3 bases and J by 4 bases, leaving 7 bases between them. There are 13 residues in the CDR3. CDR3 coding DNA: TGTGCCAGCAGCTTGTGGCCAAATCAGCCCCAGCATTTT. This translates into CASSLWPNQPQHF.

The genes are TRBV6-6 and TRBJ2-7, with D possibly being TRBD1 (5 bases). CDR1 and CDR2 (germline): MNHNY, SVGAGI (reference sequence). Between the trimmed V and J ends, which lost 6 bases and 1 base, there was a span of 13 bases. This CDR3 region has 14 residues. This chain's CDR3 is CASRSPDTSYEQYF. The CDR3 coding sequence is TGTGCCAGCAGATCTCCGGACACTTCCTACGAGCAGTACTTC.

This sequence joins TRBV12-3 or TRBV12-4 and TRBJ2-7; perhaps TRBD2 as D (5 bases). The CDR3 contains 13 residues. V lost 3 bases and J lost 3, with 9 bases in between. The chain's CDR3 is CASSLSGLYEQYF. In DNA, the CDR3 is TGTGCCAGCAGTTTGAGCGGTCTCTACGAGCAGTACTTC.

This sequence joins TRBV30 and TRBJ1-5; D call uncertain. V was cut by 0 bases and J by 9 bases, with 12 bases left in between. Germline V gene sequence: CDR1 GTSNPN, CDR2 SVGIG (reference sequence). The CDR3 extends over 13 amino acids. The CDR3 bases are TGTGCCTGGAGTGTACGAGAGCTGCCGCCCCAGCATTTT. Translating gives CAWSVRELPPQHF.

The chain combines TRBV7-2 with TRBJ2-3; D unresolved. V shed 3 bases and J shed 6 bases, with 10 bases lying between them. The CDR3 has 13 residues. Germline V gene lookup returns CDR1 SGHTA and CDR2 FQGNSA. CDR3 protein: CASSLSLRDTQYF. The CDR3 region has the DNA TGTGCCAGCAGCTTGAGTCTCCGGGATACGCAGTATTTT.

CDR3 protein: CASRPFGTGGMNTEAFF. In DNA, the CDR3 is TGTGCCAGCAGACCTTTCGGGACAGGGGGTATGAACACTGAAGCTTTCTTT. J is TRBJ1-1 and V is TRBV6-2 or TRBV6-3, with TRBD1 identical over 11 bases. CDR3 length equals 17 residues. V shed 6 bases, J shed 0 bases, and the junction held 9 bases outside the gene matches. In germline, CDR1 is MNHEY, CDR2 SVGEGT.

V gene TRBV5-4 combines with J gene TRBJ2-2; possible D gene TRBD2, 7 bases. Trimming removed 4 bases from V and 0 bases from J, with 13 bases in between. The CDR3 consists of 16 residues. The germline CDR1 and CDR2 sequences are SGHNT and YYREEE (reference sequence). CDR3: CASSLGGDSNTGELFF. CDR3 sequence (DNA): TGTGCCAGCAGCCTAGGGGGGGACTCGAACACCGGGGAGCTGTTTTTT.

The V gene is TRBV28, the J gene TRBJ2-1; 11 bases are shared with TRBD2. J lost 3 bases, V lost 7 bases, and 5 bases had no gene match. This CDR3 region has 15 residues. The germline V gene encodes CDR1 MDHEN and CDR2 SYDVKM. CDR3 in amino acids: CASTLAGGNYNEQFF. CDR3 nucleotide sequence: TGTGCCAGCACCTTAGCGGGAGGGAACTACAATGAGCAGTTCTTC.

The chain links TRBV18 to TRBJ1-6; D is unclear. Germline assignment: CDR1 KGHSH and CDR2 LQKENI. The CDR3 has 14 amino acids. V was trimmed by 2 bases and J by 4 bases, leaving 6 bases between them. DNA of the CDR3: TGTGCCAGCTCACCAGAGAATTATAATTCACCCCTCCACTTT. This gives the protein CASSPENYNSPLHF.

This chain joins TRBV23-1 and TRBJ2-1; 7 bases map to TRBD1. TRBV23-1 is recorded as an ORF, its role being uncertain. This CDR3 contains 15 residues. The J segment lost 5 bases and the V segment lost 9 bases, leaving 13 bases of the junction unmatched. CDR3 in DNA: TGCGCCAGGGGAAGGGGGCTCCAAAGAAACAATGAGCAGTTCTTC. Amino acids: CARGRGLQRNNEQFF.

This chain uses TRBV9 with TRBJ2-6; D not resolved. The CDR3 contains 15 residues. From germline, CDR1 is SGDLS and CDR2 YYNGEE. V dropped 0 bases and J dropped 4 bases, with 8 bases sitting between them. CDR3: CASSVESVGANVLTF. The CDR3 DNA follows: TGTGCCAGCAGCGTAGAGTCGGTCGGGGCCAACGTCCTGACTTTC.

This clone was recorded only once. The rearrangement uses TRBV3-1 (or the pseudogene TRBV3-2) and TRBJ2-1; 7 positions agree with TRBD1. The CDR3 totals 16 residues. From germline, CDR1 is LGHDT and CDR2 YNNKEL (reference sequence). J was trimmed by 2 bases and V by 2 bases; bases with no gene match: 6. The CDR3 loop is CASSQLPGTAYNEQFF. CDR3 in DNA: TGTGCCAGCAGCCAACTTCCCGGGACAGCCTACAATGAGCAGTTCTTC.

V and J are TRBV7-9 and TRBJ2-1; TRBD2 aligns across 9 bases. V lost 5 bases to trimming and J lost 9 bases; unmatched junction nucleotides: 17. The CDR3 contains 17 residues. CDR1 SEHNR and CDR2 FQNEAQ come from the germline V gene (reference sequence). The CDR3, as DNA: TGTGCCAGCAGCCCCGTCTACTGGCGGGAGGGCCGCGGTGAGCAGTTCTTC. It codes for CASSPVYWREGRGEQFF.

The chain combines TRBV3-1 (or the pseudogene TRBV3-2) with TRBJ2-2, with D possibly being TRBD2 (5 bases). CDR3 size: 16 residues. Trimming removed 1 base from V and 0 bases from J, with 9 bases in between. Germline V CDR1 and CDR2: LGHDT, YNNKEL (reference sequence). CDR3 coding DNA: TGTGCCAGCAGCCAAGCGAGGGTTGCGAACACCGGGGAGCTGTTTTTT. Its protein is CASSQARVANTGELFF.